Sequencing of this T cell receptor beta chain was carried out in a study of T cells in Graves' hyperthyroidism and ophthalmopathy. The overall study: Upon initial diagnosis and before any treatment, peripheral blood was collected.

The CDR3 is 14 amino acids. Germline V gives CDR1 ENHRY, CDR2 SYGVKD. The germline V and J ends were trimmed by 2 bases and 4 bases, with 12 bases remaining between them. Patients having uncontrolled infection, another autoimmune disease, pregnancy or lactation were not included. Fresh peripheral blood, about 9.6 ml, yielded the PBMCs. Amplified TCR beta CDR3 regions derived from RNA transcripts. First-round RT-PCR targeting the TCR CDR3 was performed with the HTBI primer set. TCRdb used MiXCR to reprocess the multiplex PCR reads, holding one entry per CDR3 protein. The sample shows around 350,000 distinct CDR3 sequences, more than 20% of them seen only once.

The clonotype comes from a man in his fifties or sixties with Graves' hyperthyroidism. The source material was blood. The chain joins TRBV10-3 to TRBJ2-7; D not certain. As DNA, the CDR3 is TGTGCCATCAGTGAGCCCTTAATTAGGTACGAGCAGTACTTC. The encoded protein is CAISEPLIRYEQYF.